This passage covers 9 T cell receptor beta chains from one sample sequenced in a study of type 1 regulatory T cells. TCRdb called the reads again in MiXCR, with one record for every CDR3 protein. The table shows approximately 42,000 distinct CDR3 sequences, with roughly an eighth occurring only once. Their antigens remain unidentified. The sequencing sample was made of cultured non-Tr1 T cells, either the whole culture or a sorted T cell fraction (not recorded which). The source of these receptors is a human donor in good health.

There are a few counts of this clonotype. A read error may produce the germline difference seen at one junction end. The genes are TRBV4-2 and TRBJ1-6; 7 bases align to TRBD1. Per germline, CDR1 LGHNA and CDR2 YNFKEQ. This CDR3 region has 15 residues. The CDR3 protein is CAGSQAGQYNSPLHF. CDR3 DNA: TGTGCCGGCAGCCAAGCGGGACAGTATAATTCACCCCTCCACTTT.

There are a few counts of this clonotype. V is TRBV24-1 and J is TRBJ2-1, with D possibly matching TRBD2 (6 bases). From germline, CDR1 is KGHDR and CDR2 SFDVKD. V lost 3 bases, J lost 9 bases, and 29 bases lay in between. The CDR3 length is 19 residues. The CDR3 sequence is CATSDAGTVTSVALGEQFF. Written as DNA, the CDR3 is TGTGCCACCAGTGATGCCGGGACGGTGACTAGTGTTGCTCTTGGTGAGCAGTTCTTC.

The chain employs TRBV6-1 and TRBJ2-3; 8 nucleotides line up with TRBD1. CDR1 is MNHNS and CDR2 is SASEGT in the germline V gene. The CDR3 runs to 13 residues. Trimming cost V 6 bases and J 8 bases; bases outside gene matches: 7. CDR3 DNA sequence: TGTGCCAGCAGAACTAAAGACAGGGGTACGCAGTATTTT. Translated, it gives CASRTKDRGTQYF.

This clonotype was seen ten or more times. J is TRBJ2-7 and V is TRBV12-3 or TRBV12-4; D possibly corresponds to TRBD1 (6 bases). The germline V and J ends were trimmed by 8 bases and 6 bases, with 14 bases remaining between them. The CDR3 is made up of 12 amino acids. The CDR3 spells CASSQGLFEQYF. CDR3 nucleotides: TGTGCCAGCTCACAGGGTCTCTTCGAGCAGTACTTC.

This clonotype came up many times. This sequence joins TRBV27 and TRBJ2-2; 11 bases match TRBD2. J lost 7 bases, V lost 5 bases, and 12 bases had no gene match. The CDR3 extends over 17 amino acids. Germline lookup yields CDR1 MNHEY and CDR2 SMNVEV (reference sequence). The CDR3 region has the DNA TGTGCCAGCAGTCCTCGGGGCACTAGCGGGAGAAGCGGGGAGCTGTTTTTT. Amino acids: CASSPRGTSGRSGELFF.

This clonotype has a handful of counts. The chain couples TRBV5-4 to TRBJ2-7; 9 positions match TRBD2. CDR1 is SGHNT and CDR2 is YYREEE in the germline V gene (reference sequence). The CDR3 sequence is 16 residues long. V gave up 4 bases and J gave up 1 base; unmatched junction bases: 9. The DNA for the CDR3 is TGTGCCAGCAGCCAAGATAGCGGGAGTATATCCTACGAGCAGTACTTC. It specifies CASSQDSGSISYEQYF.

This clonotype was picked up a small number of times. In DNA form, the CDR3 reads TGCAGCGTTGCGCGACTGGGAGGATACGAGCAGTACTTC. Its protein product is CSVARLGGYEQYF. The rearrangement links TRBV29-1 to TRBJ2-7; a possible D gene is TRBD2 (6 bases). Trimming stripped 4 bases from V and 4 bases from J, with 14 bases between. CDR1 and CDR2 from the germline V gene are SQVTM and ANQGSEA. The CDR3 has 13 residues.

This clonotype was recorded at least ten times. This chain joins TRBV20-1 and TRBJ2-7, with D unresolved. The CDR3 has 11 residues. V was pared by 2 bases and J by 7 bases, with 9 bases between. Germline V gene sequence: CDR1 DFQATT, CDR2 SNEGSKA (reference sequence). CDR3 nucleotides: TGCAGTGCTAGAAGGGCCATTGAGCAGTACTTC. Translation: CSARRAIEQYF.

A few counts support this clonotype. The genes are TRBV7-2 and TRBJ2-1; D is undetermined. The CDR3 is made up of 15 amino acids. The germline V gene encodes CDR1 SGHTA and CDR2 FQGNSA. Trimming left V 5 bases short and J 0 bases short, with 11 bases between. Here the CDR3 DNA reads TGTGCCAGCAGCCAGACTTTTAGCTCCTACAATGAGCAGTTCTTC. Translation: CASSQTFSSYNEQFF.